This T cell receptor (beta chain) comes out of a study of T cells in Graves' hyperthyroidism and ophthalmopathy. Study-level results: Most thyroid clonotypes that were expanded above 0.001 also turned up in blood.

Ten or more counts support this clonotype. Its antigen is undetermined. Trimming left V 8 bases short and J 4 bases short, with 20 bases between. This CDR3 is 15 amino acids long. Germline-derived CDR1 and CDR2 are SNHLY and FYNNEI. What was amplified from RNA transcripts were TCR beta CDR3 regions. TCR CDR3 regions were first amplified by RT-PCR with HTBI primers. TCRdb re-called the multiplex PCR reads through MiXCR, storing one row per CDR3 protein. The sample records hundreds of thousands of distinct CDR3 sequences, about 15% being singletons. The TCR sequence derives from a woman between 18 and 30 years old with Graves' ophthalmopathy. The chain joins TRBV2 to TRBJ1-2, with D possibly TRBD1 on 6 matching bases. Sample: blood. The CDR3: CASGRGHSLGYGYTF. CDR3 DNA sequence: TGTGCCAGCGGGAGGGGACACTCGCTAGGCTATGGCTACACCTTC.